This is a list of T cell receptor beta chains from one sample in a study of neoadjuvant anti-PD-1 for oral cavity cancer. Sequenced by immunoSEQ multiplex PCR; TCRdb stores in-frame clones only, minus some. The sample carries roughly 32,000 clones, about 80% recorded once. The material was PBMCs, obtained after nivolumab (anti-PD-1) treatment. These receptors all stem from a person between 35 and 79 years old with oral cavity squamous cell carcinoma. Each CDR3 is given without its conserved first and last residue. Fields, in order: V gene, D gene, J gene, CDR3 protein. A D gene is named only where the DNA matches it firmly.

V gene: TRBV29-1; D gene: TRBD1; J gene: TRBJ1-2; CDR3 protein: SVQKAVPGQGNYGYT
V gene: TRBV6-5; D gene: TRBD2; J gene: TRBJ2-2; CDR3 protein: ASSYPTSGRGELF
V gene: TRBV5-1; D gene: TRBD2; J gene: TRBJ2-5; CDR3 protein: ASSLSGGEETQY
V gene: TRBV5-1; D gene: NA; J gene: TRBJ2-1; CDR3 protein: GRSLGLYNEQF
V gene: TRBV10-2; D gene: NA; J gene: TRBJ2-3; CDR3 protein: ASSETGEATDTQY
V gene: TRBV9; D gene: NA; J gene: TRBJ2-2; CDR3 protein: ASSPWGTGELF
V gene: TRBV7-8; D gene: NA; J gene: TRBJ1-6; CDR3 protein: ASSLVGSSYNSPLH
V gene: TRBV10-1; D gene: TRBD2; J gene: TRBJ2-2; CDR3 protein: ADSLRLAGNTGELF
V gene: TRBV28; D gene: NA; J gene: TRBJ2-1; CDR3 protein: ASSSSQGPIYNEQF
V gene: TRBV7-9; D gene: TRBD1; J gene: TRBJ1-3; CDR3 protein: ASSSRDRGSGNTIY
V gene: TRBV28; D gene: NA; J gene: TRBJ1-1; CDR3 protein: ASSFTRDGGTEAF
V gene: TRBV4-3; D gene: TRBD2; J gene: TRBJ2-3; CDR3 protein: ASSPRGGGPTDTQY
V gene: TRBV11-2; D gene: NA; J gene: TRBJ2-3; CDR3 protein: ASSLSDRGTGTDTQY
V gene: TRBV19; D gene: NA; J gene: TRBJ2-1; CDR3 protein: ASGPGGSYNEQF
V gene: TRBV6-6; D gene: TRBD1; J gene: TRBJ2-1; CDR3 protein: ATTPGQGTNEQF
V gene: TRBV7-8; D gene: NA; J gene: TRBJ2-5; CDR3 protein: ASSSPLQETQY
V gene: TRBV6-5; D gene: NA; J gene: TRBJ1-3; CDR3 protein: ASSRTSGNTIY
V gene: TRBV15; D gene: NA; J gene: TRBJ2-7; CDR3 protein: ATSRDRYEQY
V gene: TRBV6-5; D gene: NA; J gene: TRBJ1-3; CDR3 protein: ASSLQGGGNTIY
V gene: TRBV9; D gene: NA; J gene: TRBJ2-5; CDR3 protein: ASSVGLGRGSQETQY
V gene: TRBV5-6; D gene: NA; J gene: TRBJ1-3; CDR3 protein: ASSFRDTGSGNTIY
V gene: TRBV9; D gene: TRBD1; J gene: TRBJ1-3; CDR3 protein: ASSASGGFGNTIY
V gene: TRBV4-3; D gene: NA; J gene: TRBJ1-4; CDR3 protein: ASSQDETENEKLF
V gene: TRBV2; D gene: NA; J gene: TRBJ2-7; CDR3 protein: ASSPNYEQY
V gene: TRBV5-1; D gene: NA; J gene: TRBJ2-1; CDR3 protein: ASSGLEGRNNEQF
V gene: TRBV18; D gene: TRBD1; J gene: TRBJ2-1; CDR3 protein: ASSGTGGYNEQF
V gene: TRBV14; D gene: NA; J gene: TRBJ2-2; CDR3 protein: ASSQYSGVLGGELF
V gene: TRBV27; D gene: TRBD2; J gene: TRBJ2-3; CDR3 protein: ASSLLREVTDTQY
V gene: TRBV19; D gene: NA; J gene: TRBJ2-6; CDR3 protein: ASSIDRAGANVLT
V gene: TRBV5-6; D gene: TRBD1; J gene: TRBJ2-4; CDR3 protein: ASSTTGVGNIQY
V gene: TRBV9; D gene: TRBD1; J gene: TRBJ2-7; CDR3 protein: ASSVLPGTGAYEQY
V gene: TRBV19; D gene: TRBD1; J gene: TRBJ1-1; CDR3 protein: ASSITGVNTEAF
V gene: TRBV7-8; D gene: NA; J gene: TRBJ1-2; CDR3 protein: ASSLGVRDYGYT
V gene: TRBV28; D gene: TRBD1; J gene: TRBJ1-2; CDR3 protein: ASSRSSGTGGGYT